This TCR beta chain derives from a study of shared clonotypes between healthy human individuals. Germline V gives CDR1 SGHRS, CDR2 YFSETQ. The CDR3 loop spans 12 amino acids. V was shortened by 3 bases and J by 8 bases, with 10 bases between the two germline ends. Sequencing used immunoSEQ multiplex PCR; TCRdb keeps in-frame clones, though not all of them. The sample holds 530,000 or so clones; 60% to 80% are singletons and the top ten take around an eighth. Study-wide results and caveats: Clonotype sharing among donors was thought likely to change with sequencing depth.

This clone appeared a single time. No antigen is known for it. The gene calls are TRBV5-1 and TRBJ2-3; a possible D gene is TRBD2 (5 bases). The clonotype was recovered from a middle-aged woman in good health. Some clones in this sample may be carry-over from other donors' samples. Sequencing was done on a sample of PBMCs. Here the CDR3 DNA reads TGCGCCAGCAGCTCGGAGGATCCTACGCAGTATTTT. Translating it yields CASSSEDPTQYF.